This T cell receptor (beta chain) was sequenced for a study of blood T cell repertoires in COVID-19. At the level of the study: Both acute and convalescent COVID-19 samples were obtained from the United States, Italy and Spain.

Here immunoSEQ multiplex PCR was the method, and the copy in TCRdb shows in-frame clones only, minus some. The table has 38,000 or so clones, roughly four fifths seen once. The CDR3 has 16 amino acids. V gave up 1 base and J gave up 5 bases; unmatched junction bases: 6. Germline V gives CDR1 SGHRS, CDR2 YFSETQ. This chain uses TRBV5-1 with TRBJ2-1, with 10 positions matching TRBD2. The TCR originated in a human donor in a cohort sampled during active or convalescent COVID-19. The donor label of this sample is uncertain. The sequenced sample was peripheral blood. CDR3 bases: TGCGCCAGCAGCTTGCGAACTAGCGGGACGAACAATGAGCAGTTCTTC. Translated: CASSLRTSGTNNEQFF.